These 19 T cell receptor beta chains were all obtained from the same sample, sequenced in a study of T cells after yellow fever vaccination. Each CDR3 protein gets one entry after TCRdb re-called the 5' RACE reads with MiXCR. The table includes a few hundred thousand distinct CDR3 sequences, 6.8% detected once. The sample was PBMCs, taken more than 40 days after the first yellow fever vaccination. The receptors were gathered from a man between 18 and 35 years old who received the YFV17D yellow fever vaccine.

This rearrangement joins TRBV28 to TRBJ2-3; possibly TRBD1 or TRBD2 for D (5 bases each). The CDR3 spans 14 residues. The germline gives CDR1 MDHEN, CDR2 SYDVKM. CDR3 sequence reads: CATEGYGHTDTQYF. CDR3 coding DNA: TGTGCTACCGAGGGGTACGGGCACACAGATACGCAGTATTTT. The full variable domain, in which reference TRBV28 and TRBJ2-3 provide the parts outside the CDR3, is DVKVTQSSRYLVKRTGEKVFLECVQDMDHENMFWYRQDPGLGLRLIYFSYDVKMKEKGDIPEGYSVSREKKERFSLILESASTNQTSMYLCATEGYGHTDTQYFGPGTRLTVL.

A remark on this clonotype: Just one base apart from a much larger clone, this may be a read error. Here the CDR3 reads CASSFYREVAGELVF. The CDR3 DNA reads as TGTGCCAGCAGCTTCTACAGGGAGGTAGCGGGGGAGCTGGTTTTT. J is TRBJ2-2 and V is TRBV5-6; TRBD2 matches at 9 bases. The CDR3 loop spans 15 amino acids. The germline V gene has CDR1 SGHDT and CDR2 YYEEEE. The whole variable domain, remainder taken from reference TRBV5-6 and TRBJ2-2, is DAGVTQSPTHLIKTRGQQVTLRCSPKSGHDTVSWYQQALGQGPQFIFQYYEEEERQRGNFPDRFSGHQFPNYSSELNVNALLLGDSALYLCASSFYREVAGELVFGEGSRLTVL.

The V and J genes are TRBV18 and TRBJ2-7, with 9 nucleotides matching TRBD1. The CDR3 spans 14 residues. Germline loops: CDR1 KGHSH, CDR2 LQKENI. J was trimmed by 7 bases and V by 3 bases; bases with no gene match: 7. The CDR3 here is CASSPRSGTGEQYV. CDR3 DNA sequence: TGTGCCAGCTCACCGCGGTCGGGGACAGGGGAGCAGTACGTC.

This clonotype turned up a few times. V is TRBV7-2 and J is TRBJ1-2; D not certain. Germline-derived CDR1 and CDR2 are SGHTA and FQGNSA. V lost 1 base to trimming and J lost 4 bases, with 7 bases between them. This CDR3 comprises 13 residues. CDR3 bases: TGTGCCAGCAGCTTAGAGCATGGCTATGGCTACACCTTC. It encodes CASSLEHGYGYTF.

The sample holds many counts of this clonotype. V usage is TRBV27 and J usage is TRBJ1-2, with 7 nucleotides matching TRBD1. CDR3 size: 13 residues. The V gene end was trimmed by 1 base and the J gene end by 7 bases; junction bases not matched to a gene: 3. The germline V gene has CDR1 MNHEY and CDR2 SMNVEV (reference sequence). The CDR3: CASSLLGGGGYTF. Written as DNA, the CDR3 is TGTGCCAGCAGTTTATTAGGGGGCGGTGGCTACACCTTC.

This chain connects TRBV14 to TRBJ2-2; the D is unclear. The CDR3 totals 22 residues. Germline CDR1 reads SGHDN; CDR2 reads FVKESK. V lost 1 base, J lost 0 bases, and 27 bases lay in between. The CDR3 DNA reads as TGTGCCAGCAGCCAAGTTCGACACACGGGTTCCAGGCTTCCGGCGAACACCGGGGAGCTGTTTTTT. It specifies CASSQVRHTGSRLPANTGELFF.

The chain joins TRBV7-2 to TRBJ2-5; TRBD1 aligns across 7 bases. Trimming took 5 bases from V and 5 from J; bases not matched to a gene: 8. This CDR3 region has 14 residues. Germline V lookup: CDR1 SGHTA, CDR2 FQGNSA. CDR3 loop: CASSRDRGLETQYF. The DNA for the CDR3 is TGTGCCAGCAGCCGGGACAGAGGGCTGGAGACCCAGTACTTC.

This clonotype came up a few times. The chain has TRBV25-1 and TRBJ2-7; either TRBD1 or TRBD2 may supply D (5 bases each). The germline V gene has CDR1 MGHDK and CDR2 SYGVNS. The CDR3 loop spans 16 amino acids. The V end was cut by 2 bases, the J end by 0 bases, with 14 bases between. CDR3: CASSETGPPPSYEQYF. The CDR3 coding sequence is TGTGCCAGCAGTGAAACGGGGCCCCCGCCCTCCTACGAGCAGTACTTC.

This clonotype was detected many times. The chain carries TRBV12-3 or TRBV12-4 and TRBJ1-2, with D perhaps TRBD1 (6 bases). CDR3 length: 14 residues. Trimming shortened V by 5 bases and J by 0 bases, and 10 bases separated the two germline ends. The CDR3 spells CASSAGQANYGYTF. CDR3 bases: TGTGCCAGCAGTGCGGGACAAGCTAACTATGGCTACACCTTC.

This clonotype was counted between two and nine times. The chain couples TRBV6-5 to TRBJ1-4; 7 bases are a match to TRBD1. The CDR3 covers 17 residues. Germline CDR1 and CDR2: MNHEY and SVGAGI. Germline trimming cut 2 bases from V and 3 bases from J; bases unmatched to any gene: 9. The CDR3 reads CASSYPIQGLPNEKLFF. The DNA of the CDR3 is TGTGCCAGCAGTTACCCTATACAGGGGCTACCTAATGAAAAACTGTTTTTT.

This clonotype was recorded many times. The V call is TRBV4-1, the J call TRBJ2-1; a weak D match, TRBD1 (6 bases). Trimming shortened V by 6 bases and J by 6 bases, and 9 bases separated the two germline ends. The germline gives CDR1 MGHRA, CDR2 YSYEKL. This CDR3 has 12 amino acids. This CDR3 reads CASSTGLNEQFF. As DNA, the CDR3 is TGCGCCAGCAGTACAGGGCTCAATGAGCAGTTCTTC.

This chain joins TRBV4-1 and TRBJ2-5, with D possibly TRBD1 on 5 matching bases. Germline assignment: CDR1 MGHRA and CDR2 YSYEKL. Trimming took off 3 bases at V and 2 bases at J, with 10 bases between the two ends. CDR3 size: 14 residues. CDR3 sequence (DNA): TGCGCCAGCAGCCACCTAACAGGTCAAGAGACCCAGTACTTC. It specifies CASSHLTGQETQYF.

This clonotype was recorded many times. The V gene is TRBV7-9, the J gene TRBJ2-3; no clear D gene. Trimming cost V 0 bases and J 3 bases, with 13 bases left between them. The V gene's germline CDR1 is SEHNR and CDR2 FQNEAQ (reference sequence). This CDR3 has 16 amino acids. This CDR3 is CASSLAGKRRTDTQYF. The DNA of the CDR3 is TGTGCCAGCAGCTTAGCGGGGAAGCGCAGGACAGATACGCAGTATTTT.

This clonotype was detected only a few times. CDR3 region: CASSLADNYGYTF. The CDR3 DNA reads as TGCGCCAGCAGCTTGGCGGACAACTATGGCTACACCTTC. The V and J genes are TRBV5-1 and TRBJ1-2; no clear D. The CDR3 has 13 amino acids. CDR1 SGHRS and CDR2 YFSETQ come from the germline V gene. The V end lost 0 bases, the J end lost 2 bases, and 5 bases lay between the germline ends.

The genes are TRBV12-3 or TRBV12-4 and TRBJ1-5; tentatively, D is TRBD1 (5 bases). CDR3 length equals 14 residues. V was trimmed by 5 bases and J by 5 bases, leaving 13 bases between them. This chain's CDR3 is CASSRLGGDQPQHF. The CDR3 DNA sequence: TGTGCCAGCAGTCGCCTGGGGGGTGATCAGCCCCAGCATTTT.

The table lists this clonotype with many counts. The CDR3 DNA sequence: TGTGCCACCAGTGACCCTCGACGGGGGACCCACGGGGAGCTGTTTTTT. Its protein product is CATSDPRRGTHGELFF. The chain uses TRBV24-1 and TRBJ2-2, with D possibly TRBD2 on 6 matching bases. Germline CDR1 and CDR2: KGHDR and SFDVKD. V gave up 4 bases and J gave up 7 bases, with 18 bases separating them. This CDR3 comprises 16 residues.

This clonotype was counted a few times. V and J are TRBV21-1 and TRBJ2-7; the D call in the table, TRBD1, was not verified against the DNA. TRBV21-1 has pseudogene status. This CDR3 has 14 residues. DNA for the CDR3: TGTGCCAGCAGCATCGCACAGGGCGAGAGGGAGCAGTACGTC. It encodes CASSIAQGEREQYV.

The chain employs TRBV12-3 or TRBV12-4 and TRBJ2-3; D is undetermined. Trimming removed 6 bases at V and 6 bases at J, with 13 bases between. The CDR3 extends over 13 amino acids. In DNA, the CDR3 is TGTGCCAGCAGCGACGAGACCCCCGATACGCAGTATTTT. This encodes CASSDETPDTQYF.

The chain couples TRBV2 to TRBJ2-7; perhaps TRBD1 as D (6 bases). The CDR3 length is 13 residues. CDR1 is SNHLY and CDR2 is FYNNEI in the germline V gene. V lost 8 bases and J 0 bases, leaving 11 bases between the germline ends. CDR3 coding DNA: TGTGCCAGCGCAGACAGGCGCTCCTACGAGCAGTACGTC. The encoded protein is CASADRRSYEQYV.